The next 31 T cell receptor beta chains were all read from a single sample in a study of CD8+CD57+ T cells in acquired aplastic anemia. For CDR3 and TCR beta VDJ profiling, genomic DNA was the template used. TCRdb used MiXCR to reprocess the reads, holding one entry per CDR3 protein. The sample yields approximately 160,000 distinct CDR3 sequences, approximately 44% seen once. Sequencing was carried out using sorted CD4+, CD8+, or CD8+CD57+ T cells (not recorded which) from PBMCs. The receptors originated from a human donor in good health.

This clonotype appeared many times. This rearrangement joins TRBV7-3 to TRBJ1-1, with D hard to call. V lost 5 bases, J lost 1 base, and 8 bases lay in between. CDR3 length: 13 residues. Germline lookup yields CDR1 SGHTA and CDR2 FQGTGA. CDR3 in DNA: TGTGCCAGCAGCCCACGTGGGAACACTGAAGCTTTCTTT. It specifies CASSPRGNTEAFF.

Concerning this clonotype itself: A much larger clone is a single base away; this may be a read error. V usage is TRBV12-3 or TRBV12-4 and J usage is TRBJ2-7; 11 bases fit TRBD2. The CDR3 is 17 residues long. The CDR3 reads CASSLSSGRALLDDQYF. The CDR3 DNA reads as TGTGCCAGCAGTTTAAGTAGCGGGAGGGCCCTCTTGGACGACCAGTACTTC.

This clonotype was seen only a few times. J is TRBJ1-6 and V is TRBV27; a weak D match, TRBD1 (5 bases). Germline assignment: CDR1 MNHEY and CDR2 SMNVEV (reference sequence). The CDR3 totals 14 residues. Trimming took off 8 bases at V and 1 base at J, with 9 bases between the two ends. The CDR3 reads CASRGGSYNSPLHF. For the CDR3, the DNA is TGTGCCAGCCGCGGGGGTTCCTATAATTCACCCCTCCACTTT.

At least ten counts were recorded for this clonotype. This chain joins TRBV20-1 and TRBJ1-1; D is uncertain. The V end was cut by 6 bases, the J end by 4 bases, with 12 bases between. This CDR3 has 12 amino acids. In germline, CDR1 is DFQATT, CDR2 SNEGSKA (reference sequence). CDR3 protein: CSAQRAPTEAFF. CDR3 in DNA: TGCAGTGCCCAGCGGGCGCCCACTGAAGCTTTCTTT.

In this sample, this clonotype turned up many times. The chain recombines TRBV19 with TRBJ2-3; 8 bases match TRBD1. Losses at the gene ends were 5 bases for V and 4 bases for J; bases not matched to a gene: 8. CDR3 length equals 15 residues. Germline CDR1 and CDR2: LNHDA and SQIVND (reference sequence). CDR3 amino acids: CASSLYDRGADTQYF. In nucleotides, the CDR3 is TGTGCCAGTAGTCTCTACGACAGGGGCGCAGATACGCAGTATTTT. The whole variable domain, filled in from reference TRBV19 and TRBJ2-3, reads DGGITQSPKYLFRKEGQNVTLSCEQNLNHDAMYWYRQDPGQGLRLIYYSQIVNDFQKGDIAEGYSVSREKKESFPLTVTSAQKNPTAFYLCASSLYDRGADTQYFGPGTRLTVL.

The chain employs TRBV10-3 and TRBJ2-5; D possibly corresponds to TRBD2 (5 bases). Germline values: CDR1 ENHRY, CDR2 SYGVKD. The ends were cut back, 6 bases at V and 4 bases at J, with 12 bases in the middle. CDR3 length: 13 amino acids. CDR3 sequence: CAIRPVAGETQYF. In DNA, the CDR3 is TGTGCCATCAGACCTGTGGCGGGAGAGACCCAGTACTTC.

This clonotype showed up many times. The rearrangement links TRBV6-1 to TRBJ2-7; D tentatively reads TRBD1 or TRBD2 (5 bases each). This CDR3 region has 14 residues. The V gene's germline CDR1 is MNHNS and CDR2 SASEGT. The V end was cut by 7 bases, the J end by 2 bases, with 15 bases between. The CDR3 coding sequence is TGTGCCAGCACCCCCGGGACCGGACCCTACGAGCAGTACTTC. Translated: CASTPGTGPYEQYF.

This clonotype was observed a few times. The chain employs TRBV2 and TRBJ1-2; D remains ambiguous. From germline, CDR1 is SNHLY and CDR2 FYNNEI. V was clipped by 8 bases and J by 4 bases, with 11 bases between them. The CDR3 is 12 residues long. The CDR3 sequence: CASWADGYGYTF. The CDR3 coding sequence is TGTGCCAGCTGGGCCGATGGCTATGGCTACACCTTC.

The rearrangement links TRBV24-1 to TRBJ1-5; no firm D call. Trimming removed 0 bases at V and 5 bases at J, with 4 bases between. The CDR3 totals 13 residues. Germline V gene data show CDR1 as KGHDR and CDR2 as SFDVKD. The CDR3 region is CATSDLPHQPQHF. For the CDR3, the DNA is TGTGCCACCAGTGATTTGCCCCATCAGCCCCAGCATTTT.

The chain recombines TRBV6-4 with TRBJ2-1; TRBD2 matches 8 bases. J lost 9 bases, V lost 2 bases, and 9 bases had no gene match. CDR1 and CDR2 from the germline V gene are MRHNA and SNTAGT. This CDR3 has 15 residues. The CDR3 protein is CASSDGSGVFGEQFF. The CDR3, as DNA: TGTGCCAGCAGTGACGGTAGCGGGGTTTTCGGTGAGCAGTTCTTC.

The chain couples TRBV24-1 to TRBJ2-3; 8 bases line up with TRBD2. V lost 0 bases and J lost 2; bases outside the gene matches: 6. Germline lookup yields CDR1 KGHDR and CDR2 SFDVKD. The CDR3 runs to 17 residues. CDR3 nucleotide sequence: TGTGCCACCAGTGATTTGCCCAGCGGGGGAGTCACAGATACGCAGTATTTT. This translates into CATSDLPSGGVTDTQYF.

In its sample, this clonotype was seen many times. The rearrangement links TRBV9 to TRBJ1-3, with a weak D call TRBD1 (6 bases). Trimming removed 0 bases from V and 4 bases from J, with 11 bases in between. Germline V lookup: CDR1 SGDLS, CDR2 YYNGEE. The CDR3 extends over 15 amino acids. The CDR3 sequence: CASSVATGRGNTIYF. DNA for the CDR3: TGTGCCAGCAGCGTAGCCACAGGGAGGGGAAACACCATATATTTT.

This clonotype came up many times. This chain connects TRBV5-1 to TRBJ2-3; D might be TRBD2 (6 bases). The CDR3 length is 13 residues. V was trimmed by 5 bases and J by 3 bases, leaving 10 bases between them. The germline V gene has CDR1 SGHRS and CDR2 YFSETQ. CDR3 DNA: TGCGCCAGCAGGACGGGGGAGACAGATACGCAGTATTTT. It translates to CASRTGETDTQYF. The full variable domain, its missing parts supplied by reference TRBV5-1 and TRBJ2-3, is KAGVTQTPRYLIKTRGQQVTLSCSPISGHRSVSWYQQTPGQGLQFLFEYFSETQRNKGNFPGRFSGRQFSNSRSEMNVSTLELGDSALYLCASRTGETDTQYFGPGTRLTVL.

V usage is TRBV2 and J usage is TRBJ2-5, with 9 bases lining up with TRBD2. V shed 3 bases, J shed 5 bases, and the junction held 10 bases outside the gene matches. Germline CDR1 is SNHLY and CDR2 is FYNNEI. The CDR3 extends over 16 amino acids. DNA of the CDR3: TGTGCCAGCAGTGAGGGGGCCTCTAGCGGGGCGGAGACCCAGTACTTC. Its translation: CASSEGASSGAETQYF.

The rearrangement joins TRBV19 to TRBJ2-7; D gene ambiguous. Germline CDR1 is LNHDA and CDR2 is SQIVND (reference sequence). Deletions cut 5 bases from V and 4 bases from J, with 18 bases between. The CDR3 totals 15 residues. CDR3 DNA sequence: TGTGCCAGTAGTCGAAGTGTCGCTCCGCCTTACGAGCAGTACTTC. This gives the protein CASSRSVAPPYEQYF.

This rearrangement joins TRBV11-3 to TRBJ1-3; D gene unclear. The V end was cut by 5 bases, the J end by 4 bases, with 12 bases between. Germline V gene lookup returns CDR1 SGHNT and CDR2 YENEEA. The CDR3 totals 14 residues. The CDR3 reads CASSPDPGGNTIYF. Written as DNA, the CDR3 is TGTGCCAGCAGCCCAGATCCGGGGGGAAACACCATATATTTT.

This clonotype was recorded at least ten times. The chain combines TRBV25-1 with TRBJ1-5, with D hard to call. V lost 5 bases to trimming and J lost 3 bases, with 8 bases between them. Germline assignment: CDR1 MGHDK and CDR2 SYGVNS. The CDR3 length is 13 residues. CDR3: CASSPGNNQPQHF. CDR3 DNA: TGTGCCAGCAGTCCGGGAAACAATCAGCCCCAGCATTTT.

The chain couples TRBV5-1 to TRBJ2-7, with 7 nucleotides matching TRBD1. There are 16 residues in the CDR3. Looked up from germline, CDR1 is SGHRS and CDR2 is YFSETQ. Trimming cost V 4 bases and J 3 bases; bases outside gene matches: 13. CDR3 sequence: CASSTGQTTLLYEQYF. The CDR3 DNA reads TGCGCCAGCAGCACGGGACAGACCACTTTACTCTACGAGCAGTACTTC.

A remark on this clonotype: This may be a read error: a much more frequent sequence differs by one nucleotide. The gene calls are TRBV7-3 and TRBJ1-2; 7 bases agree with TRBD1. Germline-derived CDR1 and CDR2 are SGHTA and FQGTGA. The CDR3 loop spans 15 amino acids. V gave up 4 bases and J gave up 7 bases; unmatched junction bases: 12. The CDR3 protein is CASSSKRDRGVGYTF. The CDR3 coding sequence is TGTGCCAGCAGCTCTAAGAGGGACAGAGGGGTTGGCTACACCTTC. The full variable domain, in which reference TRBV7-3 and TRBJ1-2 provide the parts outside the CDR3, is GAGVSQTPSNKVTEKGKYVELRCDPISGHTALYWYRQSLGQGPEFLIYFQGTGAADDSGLPNDRFFAVRPEGSVSTLKIQRTERGDSAVYLCASSSKRDRGVGYTFGSGTRLTVV.

The chain recombines TRBV7-3 with TRBJ1-6; 8 positions match TRBD1. The germline V gene encodes CDR1 SGHTA and CDR2 FQGTGA. The CDR3 has 18 amino acids. With 5 bases clipped from V and 3 bases from J, the junction kept 12 bases outside the gene matches. CDR3 protein: CASSRRDRTDRYNSPLHF. CDR3 nucleotide sequence: TGTGCCAGCAGCAGACGGGACAGGACAGACCGCTATAATTCACCCCTCCACTTT.

This clonotype was counted many times. The J gene is TRBJ2-2, the V gene TRBV2; D is uncertain. There are 14 residues in the CDR3. Germline V gene sequence: CDR1 SNHLY, CDR2 FYNNEI. Trimming pared 7 bases from V and 3 bases from J, leaving 12 bases between. The CDR3 protein is CASTSERYTGELFF. CDR3 DNA: TGTGCCAGCACTTCGGAGAGATACACCGGGGAGCTGTTTTTT.

This clonotype was seen repeatedly, ten times or more. The rearrangement links TRBV7-9 to TRBJ2-3; 7 positions agree with TRBD1. Trimming took 3 bases from V and 4 from J; bases not matched to a gene: 7. Per the germline V gene, CDR1 is SEHNR and CDR2 is FQNEAQ (reference sequence). The CDR3 sequence is 15 residues long. Here the CDR3 reads CASSFVGGRADTQYF. CDR3 DNA sequence: TGTGCCAGCAGCTTTGTAGGGGGCAGGGCAGATACGCAGTATTTT.

Only a few counts were recorded for this clonotype. This chain uses TRBV15 with TRBJ1-6; a possible D gene is TRBD1 (6 bases). Germline CDR1 is LNHNV and CDR2 is YYDKDF (reference sequence). The CDR3 totals 15 residues. V was pared by 0 bases and J by 6 bases, with 9 bases between. CDR3 sequence: CATSREAGANSPLHF. The CDR3 nucleotides are TGTGCCACCAGCAGAGAGGCAGGGGCTAATTCACCCCTCCACTTT.

In its sample, this clonotype was seen a few times. The chain carries TRBV6-2 or TRBV6-3 and TRBJ2-7; D is perhaps TRBD2 (5 bases). CDR1 is MNHEY and CDR2 is SVGEGT in the germline V gene. The CDR3 has 13 residues. Trimming took off 0 bases at V and 2 bases at J, with 5 bases between the two ends. The CDR3 protein is CASSYSRAYEQYF. The CDR3 region has the DNA TGTGCCAGCAGTTACTCGAGGGCCTACGAGCAGTACTTC.

The genes are TRBV7-2 and TRBJ1-6; D unclear. The CDR3 totals 16 residues. Germline lookup yields CDR1 SGHTA and CDR2 FQGNSA. V was trimmed by 0 bases and J by 2 bases, leaving 8 bases between them. CDR3 in amino acids: CASSLAPRTYNSPLHF. CDR3 bases: TGTGCCAGCAGCTTAGCGCCGAGAACCTATAATTCACCCCTCCACTTT.

This chain joins TRBV10-3 and TRBJ2-7; possibly TRBD2 for D (5 bases). The CDR3 spans 12 residues. V was clipped by 3 bases and J by 7 bases, with 10 bases between them. Germline loops: CDR1 ENHRY, CDR2 SYGVKD. The CDR3 is CAISDRTGEQYF. The CDR3 nucleotides are TGTGCCATCAGTGACCGCACGGGGGAGCAGTACTTC.

This clonotype was detected many times. V is TRBV20-1 and J is TRBJ2-5, with D tentatively TRBD2 (6 bases). The V end lost 5 bases, the J end lost 7 bases, and 23 bases lay between the germline ends. The CDR3 consists of 15 residues. Germline V gene lookup returns CDR1 DFQATT and CDR2 SNEGSKA (reference sequence). The CDR3 here is CSAVTSSGAPGTQYF. CDR3 DNA sequence: TGCAGTGCTGTCACTAGCTCCGGGGCCCCGGGGACCCAGTACTTC.

V usage is TRBV5-4 and J usage is TRBJ2-1; a weak D match, TRBD2 (6 bases). The V gene lost 0 bases and the J gene lost 6 bases, with 16 bases spanning the gap. Germline V gene lookup returns CDR1 SGHNT and CDR2 YYREEE (reference sequence). This CDR3 has 16 residues. DNA of the CDR3: TGTGCCAGCAGCTTGGCCCGCGGGGTTGGCGGCAATGAGCAGTTCTTC. Amino acids: CASSLARGVGGNEQFF.

This clonotype was seen a few times. This sequence joins TRBV7-6 and TRBJ2-7; 10 nucleotides align to TRBD2. Per the germline V gene, CDR1 is SGHVS and CDR2 is FNYEAQ. V trimming: 5 bases; J trimming: 3 bases; junction bases outside the gene matches: 7. The CDR3 is 15 amino acids. The chain's CDR3 is CASSPAASGSYEQYF. CDR3 nucleotides: TGTGCCAGCAGCCCCGCGGCTAGCGGGAGCTACGAGCAGTACTTC.

The CDR3 DNA reads as TGCGCCAGCAGTCTAGGCACAGGGGGCTTACCTGAAGCTTTCTTT. Protein sequence: CASSLGTGGLPEAFF. This chain links TRBV10-2 with TRBJ1-1; 9 bases align to TRBD1. Unmatched junction bases numbered 10, after V lost 5 bases and J lost 6 bases. Germline V CDR1 and CDR2: WSHSY, SAAADI. This CDR3 is built from 15 residues.

This clonotype has only a few counts. This sequence joins TRBV10-3 and TRBJ1-2, with D maybe TRBD1 (5 bases). CDR3 length equals 14 residues. Per germline, CDR1 ENHRY and CDR2 SYGVKD. V dropped 3 bases and J dropped 2 bases, with 10 bases sitting between them. The CDR3 DNA follows: TGTGCCATCAGTGAAAAGGGACCAAACTATGGCTACACCTTC. Residues: CAISEKGPNYGYTF.